These 22 T cell receptor beta chains originate from one sample sequenced in a study of T cells in Graves' hyperthyroidism and ophthalmopathy. RNA transcripts served as the template for amplifying TCR beta CDR3 regions. The study used the HTBI primer set for a first-round RT-PCR of the TCR CDR3. TCRdb fed the multiplex PCR reads into MiXCR, producing one record per CDR3 protein. The table records approximately 500,000 distinct CDR3 sequences, 46% of them present only once. Sequenced sample: peripheral blood or thyroid tissue (not recorded which). Every receptor here comes from a woman in her late teens or twenties with Graves' hyperthyroidism.

This clonotype turned up a few times. The rearrangement joins TRBV2 to TRBJ2-1; 14 nucleotides line up with TRBD2. Germline assignment: CDR1 SNHLY and CDR2 FYNNEI. CDR3 size: 17 residues. V lost 6 bases and J lost 5; bases outside the gene matches: 9. CDR3 residues: CASRRTSGRNWDNEQFF. The CDR3 bases are TGTGCCAGCAGGCGGACTAGCGGGAGGAATTGGGACAATGAGCAGTTCTTC.

This chain links TRBV9 with TRBJ2-7, with 10 bases lining up with TRBD2. The trim removed 3 bases at V and 2 bases at J, leaving 5 bases unmatched. There are 15 residues in the CDR3. Looked up from germline, CDR1 is SGDLS and CDR2 is YYNGEE. CDR3 nucleotides: TGTGCCAGCAGCGCCGCTAGCGGGAGTACCTACGAGCAGTACTTC. Translation gives CASSAASGSTYEQYF.

The chain employs TRBV10-3 and TRBJ2-5, with 11 bases fitting TRBD2. Trimming took 2 bases from V and 6 from J; bases not matched to a gene: 11. CDR1 and CDR2 (germline): ENHRY, SYGVKD. The CDR3 length is 17 residues. The CDR3 loop is CAISELLTSGILQTQYF. In DNA, the CDR3 is TGTGCCATCAGTGAGCTTTTGACTAGCGGGATTTTGCAGACCCAGTACTTC.

This clonotype was found many times. This rearrangement joins TRBV12-3 or TRBV12-4 to TRBJ1-1; weak D call: TRBD1 (6 bases). Trimming removed 5 bases at V and 3 bases at J, with 16 bases between. The CDR3 consists of 15 residues. CDR3 region: CASSQQSDSHTEAFF. CDR3 nucleotides: TGTGCCAGCAGTCAGCAATCGGACAGTCACACTGAAGCTTTCTTT.

J is TRBJ2-7 and V is TRBV29-1; the D gene is possibly TRBD1 (6 bases). The CDR3 consists of 12 residues. Germline V gene lookup returns CDR1 SQVTM and CDR2 ANQGSEA. Trimming cost V 6 bases and J 3 bases, with 12 bases left between them. The CDR3 sequence is CSVGGQLYEQYF. The CDR3 DNA is TGCAGCGTCGGCGGACAGCTCTACGAGCAGTACTTC.

The chain employs TRBV6-2 or TRBV6-3 and TRBJ2-5, with D perhaps matching TRBD2 (6 bases). Per germline, CDR1 MNHEY and CDR2 SVGEGT. Trimming pared 3 bases from V and 0 bases from J, leaving 11 bases between. This CDR3 has 15 amino acids. For the CDR3, the DNA is TGTGCCAGCAGTTATAATGCGGGGAACCAAGAGACCCAGTACTTC. This encodes CASSYNAGNQETQYF.

The V call is TRBV4-3, the J call TRBJ1-1; no clear D gene. V gave up 0 bases and J gave up 0 bases, with 11 bases separating them. There are 16 residues in the CDR3. Germline CDR1 reads LGHNA; CDR2 reads YSLEER. CDR3 loop: CASSQDPGILNTEAFF. The DNA of the CDR3 is TGCGCCAGCAGCCAAGATCCCGGCATATTGAACACTGAAGCTTTCTTT.

This clonotype has just a few counts. The J gene is TRBJ2-7, the V gene TRBV6-2 or TRBV6-3; maybe TRBD2 (6 bases). This CDR3 has 16 amino acids. Between the trimmed V and J ends, which lost 1 base and 1 base, there was a span of 14 bases. Germline V lookup: CDR1 MNHEY, CDR2 SVGEGT. The CDR3 region is CASSYYPSAFSYEQYF. DNA of the CDR3: TGTGCCAGCAGTTACTACCCTAGCGCCTTTTCCTACGAGCAGTACTTC.

This clonotype has at least ten counts. The J gene is TRBJ2-7, the V gene TRBV29-1; 7 positions agree with TRBD1. The V gene's germline CDR1 is SQVTM and CDR2 ANQGSEA. The CDR3 is 14 amino acids. The J segment lost 0 bases and the V segment lost 0 bases, leaving 2 bases of the junction unmatched. The CDR3 DNA follows: TGCAGCGTTGAAGACAGGGGGATCTCCTACGAGCAGTACTTC. It encodes CSVEDRGISYEQYF.

The chain couples TRBV20-1 to TRBJ1-2; no reliable D call. Germline V lookup: CDR1 DFQATT, CDR2 SNEGSKA (reference sequence). Between the trimmed V and J ends, which lost 4 bases and 0 bases, there was a span of 18 bases. CDR3 length: 16 amino acids. The CDR3 sequence: CSAMGTGEVSNYGYTF. CDR3 DNA: TGCAGTGCTATGGGCACCGGGGAGGTATCTAACTATGGCTACACCTTC.

This chain joins TRBV27 and TRBJ1-1; no clear D. Looked up from germline, CDR1 is MNHEY and CDR2 is SMNVEV (reference sequence). V shed 4 bases and J shed 4 bases, with 10 bases lying between them. CDR3 length: 13 amino acids. The CDR3 is CASSWRVGTEAFF. The CDR3 DNA reads TGTGCCAGCAGTTGGAGGGTGGGCACTGAAGCTTTCTTT.

Worth noting for this clonotype: One base away lies a much larger clone, so this may be a sequencing read error. CDR3 coding DNA: TGCGCCAGCAGCCAGGATGGACCTATGGCGCAGTACTTC. It encodes CASSQDGPMAQYF. The chain couples TRBV4-3 to TRBJ2-7; D call uncertain. Trimming removed 3 bases at V and 9 bases at J, with 15 bases between. Looked up from germline, CDR1 is LGHNA and CDR2 is YSLEER. CDR3 length equals 13 residues.

The table lists this clonotype with a count of one. A single base separates this from a much larger clone, so it may be a read error. The rearrangement links TRBV5-4 to TRBJ2-2; possibly TRBD1 or TRBD2 for D (6 bases each). The CDR3 covers 16 residues. The germline V gene has CDR1 SGHNT and CDR2 YYREEE (reference sequence). CDR3 sequence (DNA): TGTGCCAGCAGCTTAAATCCGGGGGCTAGAACCGGGGAGCTGTCTTTT. Translation: CASSLNPGARTGELSF. Variable domain in full (rest from reference TRBV5-4 and TRBJ2-2): ETGVTQSPTHLIKTRGQQVTLRCSSQSGHNTVSWYQQALGQGPQFIFQYYREEENGRGNFPPRFSGLQFPNYSSELNVNALELDDSALYLCASSLNPGARTGELSFGEGSRLTVL.

This clonotype was picked up many times. The rearrangement uses TRBV6-1 and TRBJ1-1; unclear D gene. Between the trimmed V and J ends, which lost 3 bases and 0 bases, there was a span of 8 bases. The CDR3 contains 14 residues. In germline, CDR1 is MNHNS, CDR2 SASEGT. The DNA for the CDR3 is TGTGCCAGCAGTGACGGCAGGATGAACACTGAAGCTTTCTTT. Translated, it gives CASSDGRMNTEAFF.

This clonotype was seen ten or more times. The V gene is TRBV24-1, the J gene TRBJ1-5, with no clear D. V was trimmed by 5 bases and J by 4 bases, leaving 11 bases between them. The CDR3 spans 14 residues. The germline V gene encodes CDR1 KGHDR and CDR2 SFDVKD. This CDR3 reads CATSGVYKNQPQHF. As DNA, the CDR3 is TGTGCCACCAGTGGCGTCTACAAAAATCAGCCCCAGCATTTT.

The rearrangement links TRBV24-1 to TRBJ1-3, with 10 bases identical to TRBD1. Unmatched junction bases numbered 2, after V lost 0 bases and J lost 1 base. The CDR3 is 17 amino acids. Germline CDR1 and CDR2: KGHDR and SFDVKD. The CDR3 reads CATSDLTGQGSGNTIYF. The CDR3 DNA reads as TGTGCCACCAGTGATTTGACGGGACAGGGGTCTGGAAACACCATATATTTT.

This clonotype was observed at least ten times. This chain links TRBV12-5 with TRBJ2-7, with a weak D call TRBD2 (5 bases). V lost 1 base and J 3 bases, leaving 7 bases between the germline ends. The CDR3 loop spans 13 amino acids. Germline CDR1 LGHNT, CDR2 FRNRAP. The CDR3: CASGLGGDYEQYF. DNA for the CDR3: TGTGCTAGTGGTTTGGGGGGAGACTACGAGCAGTACTTC.

This clonotype was seen many times. The rearrangement joins TRBV6-5 to TRBJ1-2; D gene uncertain. The CDR3 runs 14 residues. In germline, CDR1 is MNHEY, CDR2 SVGAGI. Deletions cut 0 bases from V and 6 bases from J, with 11 bases between. CDR3 region: CASSYSGPGDGYTF. CDR3 nucleotides: TGTGCCAGCAGTTACTCAGGTCCGGGAGATGGCTACACCTTC.

This clonotype occurred many times. The chain uses TRBV7-8 and TRBJ2-7; 8 positions match TRBD2. Germline trimming cut 2 bases from V and 2 bases from J; bases unmatched to any gene: 8. The CDR3 spans 16 residues. The V gene's germline CDR1 is SGHVS and CDR2 FQNEAQ. CDR3 bases: TGTGCCAGCAGCTTAATAAGCGGGGGTGGAGCCTACGAGCAGTACTTC. Translated, it gives CASSLISGGGAYEQYF. The full variable domain, with the rest looked up from reference TRBV7-8 and TRBJ2-7, is GAGVSQSPRYKVAKRGQDVALRCDPISGHVSLFWYQQALGQGPEFLTYFQNEAQLDKSGLPSDRFFAERPEGSVSTLKIQRTQQEDSAVYLCASSLISGGGAYEQYFGPGTRLTVT.

This clonotype was observed a handful of times. V usage is TRBV7-9 and J usage is TRBJ2-7; D assignment may be TRBD1 or TRBD2 (5 bases each). The DNA end lines up better with TRBJ2-1; the J call may be wrong. This CDR3 region has 15 residues. From germline, CDR1 is SEHNR and CDR2 FQNEAQ (reference sequence). CDR3 loop: CASSLEARGVNEQFF. The CDR3 nucleotides are TGTGCCAGCAGCTTAGAGGCTAGAGGGGTCAATGAGCAGTTCTTC.

The V and J genes are TRBV10-3 and TRBJ1-3, with D possibly TRBD1 on 6 matching bases. V dropped 2 bases and J dropped 9 bases, with 8 bases sitting between them. The CDR3 loop spans 12 amino acids. Germline values: CDR1 ENHRY, CDR2 SYGVKD. CDR3 bases: TGTGCCATCAGTGAGACGGGGGCCACCATATATTTT. Its protein is CAISETGATIYF.

This clonotype was counted only a few times. The genes are TRBV2 and TRBJ2-7, with D perhaps matching TRBD2 (6 bases). The CDR3 contains 14 residues. Germline V gene data show CDR1 as SNHLY and CDR2 as FYNNEI. The germline V and J ends were trimmed by 6 bases and 4 bases, with 16 bases remaining between them. CDR3 residues: CASSSGADGYEQYF. The CDR3 DNA follows: TGTGCCAGCAGCTCGGGAGCGGACGGGTACGAGCAGTACTTC.